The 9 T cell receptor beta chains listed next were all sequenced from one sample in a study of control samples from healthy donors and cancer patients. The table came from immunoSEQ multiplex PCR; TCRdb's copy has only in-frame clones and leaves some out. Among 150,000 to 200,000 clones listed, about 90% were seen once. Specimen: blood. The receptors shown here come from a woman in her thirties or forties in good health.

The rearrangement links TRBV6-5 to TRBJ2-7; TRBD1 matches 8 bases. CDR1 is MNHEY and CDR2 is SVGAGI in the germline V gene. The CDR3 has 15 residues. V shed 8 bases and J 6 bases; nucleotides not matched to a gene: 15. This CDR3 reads CASSERLTGGIEQYF. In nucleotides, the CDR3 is TGTGCCAGCTCCGAGAGGCTTACAGGGGGGATCGAGCAGTACTTC.

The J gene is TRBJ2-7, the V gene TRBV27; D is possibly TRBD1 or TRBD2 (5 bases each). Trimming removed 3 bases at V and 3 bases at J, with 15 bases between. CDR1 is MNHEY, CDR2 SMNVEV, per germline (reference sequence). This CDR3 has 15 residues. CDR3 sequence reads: CASSFNRRRGYEQYF. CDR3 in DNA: TGTGCCAGCAGTTTCAACAGGCGACGGGGCTACGAGCAGTACTTC.

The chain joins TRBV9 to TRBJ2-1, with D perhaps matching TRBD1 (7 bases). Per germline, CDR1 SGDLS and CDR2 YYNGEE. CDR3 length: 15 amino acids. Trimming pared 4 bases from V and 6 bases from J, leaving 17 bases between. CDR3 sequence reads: CASSLGGGLSNEQFF. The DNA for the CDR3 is TGTGCCAGCAGCCTCGGAGGGGGCCTCTCCAATGAGCAGTTCTTC. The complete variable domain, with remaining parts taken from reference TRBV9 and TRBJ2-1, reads DSGVTQTPKHLITATGQRVTLRCSPRSGDLSVYWYQQSLDQGLQFLIQYYNGEERAKGNILERFSAQQFPDLHSELNLSSLELGDSALYFCASSLGGGLSNEQFFGPGTRLTVL.

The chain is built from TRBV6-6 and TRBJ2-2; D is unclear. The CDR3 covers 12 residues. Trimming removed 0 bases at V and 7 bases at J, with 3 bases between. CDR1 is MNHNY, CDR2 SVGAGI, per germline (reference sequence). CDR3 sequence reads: CASSYSIGELFF. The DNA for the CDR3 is TGTGCCAGCAGTTACTCGATCGGGGAGCTGTTTTTT.

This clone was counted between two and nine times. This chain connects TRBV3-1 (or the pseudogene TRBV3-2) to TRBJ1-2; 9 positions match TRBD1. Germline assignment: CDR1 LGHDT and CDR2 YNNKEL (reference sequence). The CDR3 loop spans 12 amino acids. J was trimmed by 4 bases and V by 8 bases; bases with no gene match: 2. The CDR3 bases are TGTGCCAGCGGACAGGGGACCTATGGCTACACCTTC. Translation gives CASGQGTYGYTF.

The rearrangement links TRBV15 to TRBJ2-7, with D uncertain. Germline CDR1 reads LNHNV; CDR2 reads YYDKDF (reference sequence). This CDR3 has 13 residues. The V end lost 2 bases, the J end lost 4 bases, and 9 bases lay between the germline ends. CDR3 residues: CATSRPAVYEQYF. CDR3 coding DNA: TGTGCCACCAGCAGACCCGCGGTTTACGAGCAGTACTTC.

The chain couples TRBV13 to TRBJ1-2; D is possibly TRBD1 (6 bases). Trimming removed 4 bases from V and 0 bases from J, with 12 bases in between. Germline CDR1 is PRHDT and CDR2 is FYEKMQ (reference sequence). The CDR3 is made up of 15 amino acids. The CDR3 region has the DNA TGTGCCAGCAGCTCGTGGGACACCGCTAACTATGGCTACACCTTC. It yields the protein CASSSWDTANYGYTF.

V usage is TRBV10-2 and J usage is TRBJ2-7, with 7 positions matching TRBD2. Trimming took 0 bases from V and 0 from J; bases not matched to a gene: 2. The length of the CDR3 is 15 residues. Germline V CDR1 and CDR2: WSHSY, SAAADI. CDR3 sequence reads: CASSESGLRSYEQYF. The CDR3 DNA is TGCGCCAGCAGTGAGTCGGGACTACGCTCCTACGAGCAGTACTTC.

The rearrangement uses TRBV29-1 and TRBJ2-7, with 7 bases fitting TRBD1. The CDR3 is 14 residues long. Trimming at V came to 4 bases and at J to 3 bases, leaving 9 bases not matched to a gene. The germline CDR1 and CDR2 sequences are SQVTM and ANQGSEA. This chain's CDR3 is CSVVSQGVGYEQYF. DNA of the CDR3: TGCAGCGTTGTAAGTCAGGGGGTAGGCTACGAGCAGTACTTC.